This T cell receptor beta chain was documented in a study of blood T cell repertoires in COVID-19 (dated by TCRdb to 2018 to 2021). With respect to the entire study: Samples covering the acute and convalescent phases of COVID-19 were provided by collaborators in the United States, Italy and Spain. HLA class I and class II types, where available, came from metadata supplied by the sample provider rather than from assay-based typing. Subjects who had been exposed to COVID-19, were actively infected with it, or had recovered from it provided the deeply sampled blood TCRbeta repertoires that made up the dataset. The repertoires were made available in a free public database intended to serve as a resource for research on the immune response to SARS-CoV-2. The prospective study material was composed of cDNA or gDNA derived from T cells, B-cell-depleted T cells, or PBMCs. Samples came from the ongoing ImmuneRACE study (first 160 participants) plus 1,254 subjects from 6 global collaborators. Nearly every sample came with metadata listing a de-identified subject ID, COVID-19 status, age in years and sex. Overall study results and their limits: Clinical and demographic metadata were provided uncurated, with the amount varying by source and participant.

Regarding this clone: The target of this receptor is not known. No per-base quality is available; no much larger clone lies one base away.

In the prospective study, participants were about 18 to 95 years old, resided in approximately 22 geographic areas of the United States, and were enrolled through a virtual design. In the prospective study, participants were assigned to cohorts based on the clinical history participants reported in a screening survey and a study questionnaire. Recovered participants in ImmuneRACE Cohort 3 were defined as having two consecutive negative NP/OP PCR tests, clearance from a healthcare professional, or resolution of symptoms. Each participant in the prospective study had whole blood, serum and a nasopharyngeal or oropharyngeal swab collected by mobile phlebotomists. Over an approximately 2-month period, participants in the prospective study had the option of providing additional blood draws and questionnaires. Before DNA extraction, prospective study blood samples were shipped either frozen or at room temperature.

From its cysteine to its phenylalanine, the CDR3 spans 15 amino acids. Only the CDR3 DNA stays, 45 bases, in frame from base 1. CDR1 and CDR2 (MNHEY, SMNVEV) derive from the germline V gene (reference sequence). Trimming removed 11 bases from V and 9 bases from J; the gene matches leave 17 bases unexplained. TCRbeta CDR3 regions were amplified from genomic DNA using the immunoSEQ Assay, a bias-controlled multiplex PCR. Processing in the source paper ran as follows. Nucleated cell counts per sample were estimated from amplification of reference gene primers within the assay. To quantify the absolute abundance of each unique TCRbeta CDR3 rearrangement, sequence reads were collapsed and filtered. For each sample, productive Simpson clonality was calculated as the square root of Simpson's diversity index over productive rearrangements. The clones in this table, taken by TCRdb from immuneACCESS, are in-frame only. Not every clone is retained; where verified, under half of the shortfall comes from an unresolved V gene, and the cause of the rest is unknown. The D gene and trimming were derived from the DNA, and the V and J assignments and clone size from that table. Across this sample there are approximately 180,000 clones, with approximately 85% seen only once. The top ten constitute 6.2% of the sample.

In this chain, TRBV27 is recombined with TRBJ2-1; TRBD1 matches 9 bases in the middle. The clonotype was recovered from a man aged 35 to 55 who had recovered from COVID-19. Sequencing was done on a sample of PBMCs or T cells enriched from blood (not recorded which). The nucleotides read TGTGCCCCCTCAAGGGGACAGGGTATGAGCGGTGAGCAGTTCTTC. It translates to CAPSRGQGMSGEQFF.